A selection of T cell receptor beta chains follows, all from one sample in a study of cytotoxic CD8 clonotypes in ibrutinib-treated CLL. The assay was immunoSEQ multiplex PCR, and TCRdb's table has in-frame clones only and misses some. The data contain approximately 100,000 clones, 60% to 80% of them singletons. Here the sequenced sample was PBMCs, taken after 12 months of ibrutinib treatment. The origin of the receptors is a human donor with chronic lymphocytic leukemia. CDR3s include the opening cysteine and the closing phenylalanine or tryptophan.

cdr3_aa v_call
CASSPSGGGADTQYF TRBV18
CSVRTGMNTEAFF TRBV29-1
CAWSVSSRILQYF TRBV30
CASSTGQPRQPQHF TRBV19
CASSTRTGGEETQYF TRBV5-4
CASSLSGLEGTEAFF TRBV5-6
CASSVRQGGQPQHF TRBV6-1
CASSQDWSSSHYEQYF TRBV4-2
CASSPRGWGEQYF TRBV7-8
CASNMAPAEGNTIYF TRBV12-5
CASRDTGTYEQYF TRBV18
CASSSDTSGETLHF TRBV5-1
CASSLTLRQSYEQYF TRBV27
CASSQGNRFLRGETQYF TRBV23-1
CASSQGQGDYEQYF TRBV11-2
CASSHPGADTQYF TRBV7-3
CASSLTGWDTQYF TRBV6-5
CASRSSGPGELFF TRBV10-1
CASTIGTEQFF TRBV6-1
CASSRGQGNGYTF TRBV7-3
CASSVERPQGTEAFF TRBV9
CASSESGQEARSTDTQYF TRBV25-1
CASSPPTALDYGYTF TRBV25-1
CASSHRGITGELFF TRBV9
CASSYEGGRKLFF TRBV6-5
CASSLTRPGIYGYTF TRBV27
CASSLRNEKLFF TRBV28